The 11 T cell receptor beta chains below all came from one sample that was sequenced in a study of human T cells and chemical hapten exposure. Time point noted: patch test 1, 2 weeks after DPC sensitization. Documented treatment: therapeutic diphenylcyclopropenone sensitization with weekly scalp DPC. TCRdb reanalysed the RACE reads using MiXCR and keeps one entry per CDR3 protein. The sample yields some 380,000 distinct CDR3 sequences, more than 4.5% seen once. The sample in question was whole blood, obtained in connection with sensitization to the hapten diphenylcyclopropenone (DPC). The receptors shown here come from a woman aged 45-60 years with alopecia areata. Some clones in this sample may be carry-over from other donors' samples.

This clonotype was picked up many times. The J gene is TRBJ2-1, the V gene TRBV7-9; D is unclear. The CDR3 has 11 amino acids. From germline, CDR1 is SEHNR and CDR2 FQNEAQ (reference sequence). Trimming left V 5 bases short and J 9 bases short, with 8 bases between. CDR3 sequence reads: CASSRRIEQFF. Written as DNA, the CDR3 is TGTGCCAGCAGCCGCAGGATTGAGCAGTTCTTC.

The sample holds a few counts of this clonotype. The rearrangement links TRBV12-3 or TRBV12-4 to TRBJ1-1; no clear D gene. The germline V and J ends were trimmed by 3 bases and 3 bases, with 11 bases remaining between them. There are 14 residues in the CDR3. CDR3 loop: CASSFKHGDTEAFF. The CDR3 DNA reads as TGTGCCAGCAGTTTTAAGCATGGGGACACTGAAGCTTTCTTT.

This clonotype was observed a handful of times. V and J are TRBV5-6 and TRBJ2-3; D possibly corresponds to TRBD1 (6 bases). This CDR3 is 16 amino acids long. Trimming removed 2 bases from V and 2 bases from J, with 15 bases in between. CDR1 and CDR2 from the germline V gene are SGHDT and YYEEEE. The CDR3 DNA reads as TGTGCCAGCAGCTTTAGAACACAGGGCTACACAGATACGCAGTATTTT. This gives the protein CASSFRTQGYTDTQYF.

V and J are TRBV12-3 or TRBV12-4 and TRBJ1-4; no clear D. Trimming took off 3 bases at V and 7 bases at J, with 18 bases between the two ends. CDR3 length equals 16 residues. CDR3 sequence: CASSFSLGMETEKLFF. CDR3 DNA sequence: TGTGCCAGCAGTTTTTCTCTGGGAATGGAAACTGAAAAACTGTTTTTT.

This clonotype was seen many times. CDR3 sequence (DNA): TGTGCCAGCAGGGGAAGCGGGGACCCCTACGAGCAGTACTTC. This encodes CASRGSGDPYEQYF. The chain recombines TRBV28 with TRBJ2-7; 7 bases are a match to TRBD2. The length of the CDR3 is 14 residues. The V segment lost 6 bases and the J segment 2 bases; nucleotides outside the gene matches: 7. The germline CDR1 and CDR2 sequences are MDHEN and SYDVKM.

The table lists this clonotype with many counts. J is TRBJ1-5 and V is TRBV2, with 8 bases identical to TRBD1. The CDR3 contains 15 residues. Germline lookup yields CDR1 SNHLY and CDR2 FYNNEI. Trimming at V came to 4 bases and at J to 5 bases, leaving 7 bases not matched to a gene. This chain's CDR3 is CASSVRQGIDQPQHF. For the CDR3, the DNA is TGTGCCAGCAGTGTGCGACAGGGGATCGATCAGCCCCAGCATTTT.

There are many counts of this clonotype. The J gene is TRBJ2-1, the V gene TRBV29-1; 11 bases are shared with TRBD2. Per germline, CDR1 SQVTM and CDR2 ANQGSEA. The J segment lost 9 bases and the V segment lost 6 bases, leaving 16 bases of the junction unmatched. The CDR3 extends over 16 amino acids. CDR3 nucleotide sequence: TGCAGCGTACGAACTAGCGGGAGAGGGATTACGGGTGAGCAGTTCTTC. Protein product: CSVRTSGRGITGEQFF.

This clonotype was counted many times. The gene calls are TRBV24-1 and TRBJ2-3; no firm D call. Germline loops: CDR1 KGHDR, CDR2 SFDVKD. This CDR3 region has 14 residues. Deletions cut 7 bases from V and 3 bases from J, with 13 bases between. CDR3 DNA: TGTGCCACCAGCGACGGCAGGCTTACAGATACGCAGTATTTT. This codes for CATSDGRLTDTQYF.

This clonotype was seen at least ten times. The gene calls are TRBV28 and TRBJ2-6; 7 positions agree with TRBD1. With V trimmed by 4 bases and J by 0 bases, 3 bases remained unmatched. This CDR3 has 16 residues. Germline loops: CDR1 MDHEN, CDR2 SYDVKM. Here the CDR3 DNA reads TGTGCCAGCAGTTCTACAGGGGTCTCTGGGGCCAACGTCCTGACTTTC. Amino acids: CASSSTGVSGANVLTF.

This clonotype was picked up many times. V is TRBV29-1 and J is TRBJ1-2, with 7 bases identical to TRBD1. The V and J ends lost 5 bases and 8 bases, in that order; junction bases with no gene match: 5. In germline, CDR1 is SQVTM, CDR2 ANQGSEA. CDR3 length: 11 amino acids. CDR3 in amino acids: CSVMGQRGYTF. The CDR3 DNA sequence: TGCAGCGTTATGGGACAGCGAGGCTACACCTTC.

This clonotype has at least ten counts. The chain uses TRBV7-6 and TRBJ2-7; 7 bases match TRBD1. CDR3 size: 14 residues. V shed 6 bases and J 2 bases; nucleotides not matched to a gene: 7. CDR1 and CDR2 from the germline V gene are SGHVS and FNYEAQ. The CDR3 DNA reads TGTGCCAGCAGATCCGGGACAGAGACCTACGAGCAGTACTTC. Its protein product is CASRSGTETYEQYF.